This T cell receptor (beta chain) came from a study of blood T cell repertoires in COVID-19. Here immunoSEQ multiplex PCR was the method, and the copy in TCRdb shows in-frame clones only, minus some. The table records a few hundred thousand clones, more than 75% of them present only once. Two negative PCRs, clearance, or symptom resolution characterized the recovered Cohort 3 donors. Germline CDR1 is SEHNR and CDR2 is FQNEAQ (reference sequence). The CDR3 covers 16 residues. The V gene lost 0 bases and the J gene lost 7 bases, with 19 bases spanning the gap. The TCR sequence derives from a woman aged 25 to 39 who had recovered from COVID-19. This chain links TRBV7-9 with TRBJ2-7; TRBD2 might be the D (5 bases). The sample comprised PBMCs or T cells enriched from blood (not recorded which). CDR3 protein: CASSLAPGPRPGEQYF. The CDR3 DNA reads TGTGCCAGCAGCTTAGCCCCGGGCCCTAGGCCGGGGGAGCAGTACTTC.